This T cell receptor beta chain was documented in a study of blood T cell repertoires in COVID-19. Study background: COVID-19 samples from acute and convalescent phases originated in the United States, Italy and Spain.

Methods used by the authors: From reference gene primer amplification, estimates of nucleated cell counts were derived. Sequencing used immunoSEQ multiplex PCR; TCRdb keeps in-frame clones, though not all of them. The V and J calls and clone size are taken from that table; D and trimming were inferred from the DNA. The data contain some 250,000 clones, nearly 90% of them singletons. Germline CDR1 and CDR2: MNHEY and SVGAGI. Trimming left V 0 bases short and J 6 bases short, with 6 bases between. There are 12 residues in the CDR3. Sequences were obtained from peripheral blood. The source of this sequence is a woman in her twenties or thirties with acute or convalescent COVID-19. This chain connects TRBV6-5 to TRBJ2-7; no firm D call. This chain's CDR3 is CASSYSAFEQYF. The CDR3 coding sequence is TGTGCCAGCAGTTACTCGGCATTCGAGCAGTACTTC.